What follows are 27 T cell receptor beta chains derived from one specimen sequenced in a study of T cell clonality in common variable immunodeficiency. Data came from immunoSEQ multiplex PCR; TCRdb stores just in-frame clones and leaves some out. There are about 34,000 clones in the sample, none observed a single time. The sample taken for sequencing was peripheral blood mononuclear cells. The receptors stem from a person aged 18 to 70 in good health.

This clone has a count of ten or more. The read gets to within 3 residues of the CDR3 end, and the germline J gene fills in the rest. The chain couples TRBV18 to TRBJ1-2; 7 bases match TRBD1. The CDR3 is made up of 14 amino acids. The germline CDR1 and CDR2 sequences are KGHSH and LQKENI. The DNA read from the CDR3 is TGTGCCAGCTCACCAACTGGGACAGAACACGGC. Translation: CASSPTGTEHG. The complete CDR3 protein is CASSPTGTEHGYTF. Looking up the rest from reference TRBV18 and TRBJ1-2 gives the full variable domain: NAGVMQNPRHLVRRRGQEARLRCSPMKGHSHVYWYRQLPEEGLKFMVYLQKENIIDESGMPKERFSAEFPKEGPSILRIQQVVRGDSAAYFCASSPTGTEHGYTFGSGTRLTVV.

This clone was seen ten or more times. The read terminates 3 residues before the CDR3 end, so the remaining end is supplied by the germline J gene. This chain links TRBV12-3 or TRBV12-4 with TRBJ1-4; 9 nucleotides agree with TRBD1. V shed 9 bases, J shed 7 bases, and the junction held 12 bases outside the gene matches. The CDR3 runs 15 residues. Partial CDR3 DNA: TGTGCCAGTCAGAATCGGGGACAGGGAAGTGAAAAA. As protein: CASQNRGQGSEK. The full CDR3 is CASQNRGQGSEKLFF.

This clone has a count of ten or more. From the germline J gene comes the end of the CDR3, since the read stops 3 residues before it. The genes are TRBV5-5 and TRBJ1-2; 7 positions agree with TRBD1. The V and J ends lost 4 bases and 0 bases, in that order; junction bases with no gene match: 6. The CDR3 contains 15 residues. The V gene's germline CDR1 is SGHKS and CDR2 YYEKEE (reference sequence). CDR3 DNA (partial): TGTGCCAGCAGCCACCGGGACAGCACTAACTATGGC. Its protein is CASSHRDSTNYG. The full CDR3 is CASSHRDSTNYGYTF.

This clone was recorded at least ten times. The read falls 3 residues short of the CDR3 end, and the missing part is taken from the germline J gene. The chain links TRBV5-1 to TRBJ2-3; D might be TRBD1 (6 bases). V shed 6 bases and J shed 3 bases, with 17 bases lying between them. Germline CDR1 SGHRS, CDR2 YFSETQ. CDR3 length: 15 amino acids. The CDR3 here is CASNPTGKGTDTQYF. CDR3 bases read: TGCGCCAGCAACCCTACAGGGAAGGGAACAGATACG.

This clone was detected ten times or more. The read stops 3 residues short of the end of the CDR3; the missing end is completed from the germline J gene. The V gene is TRBV11-2, the J gene TRBJ1-2, with D hard to call. The CDR3 is made up of 13 amino acids. The V end lost 5 bases, the J end lost 4 bases, and 11 bases lay between the germline ends. The germline CDR1 and CDR2 sequences are SGHAT and FQNNGV. CDR3 bases read: TGTGCCAGCAGCCCGGGTGGCCCCTATGGC. This codes for CASSPGGPYG. The full CDR3 protein reads CASSPGGPYGYTF.

This clone was seen ten or more times. The CDR3 end falls 3 residues outside the read, so it is completed with the germline J gene. V is TRBV19 and J is TRBJ2-5, with 10 positions matching TRBD2. The CDR3 consists of 16 residues. The germline V gene encodes CDR1 LNHDA and CDR2 SQIVND (reference sequence). V dropped 4 bases and J dropped 5; count of bases not matched to a gene: 10. The sequenced CDR3 bases are TGTGCCAGTAGTACTCCTGGCAGCGGGAGGGATGAGACC. This encodes CASSTPGSGRDET. The entire CDR3 is CASSTPGSGRDETQYF.

This clone has at least ten counts. The read is 3 residues too short to cover the CDR3 end, so that end is filled in from the germline J gene. The rearrangement joins TRBV5-1 to TRBJ1-2; D is possibly TRBD1 (5 bases). This CDR3 contains 14 residues. V was trimmed by 4 bases and J by 1 base, leaving 11 bases between them. The germline V gene has CDR1 SGHRS and CDR2 YFSETQ. CDR3 residues: CASSPQQDNYGYTF. The covered CDR3 bases are TGCGCCAGCAGCCCTCAACAGGATAACTATGGC.

This clone was counted ten times or more. The read gets to within 3 residues of the CDR3 end, and the germline J gene fills in the rest. The genes are TRBV2 and TRBJ2-1, with 7 bases that match TRBD1. From germline, CDR1 is SNHLY and CDR2 FYNNEI. The CDR3 runs 14 residues. Trimming at V came to 2 bases and at J to 9 bases, leaving 7 bases not matched to a gene. CDR3 amino acids: CASSERQGPVEQFF. Partial CDR3 DNA: TGTGCCAGCAGTGAAAGACAGGGTCCGGTTGAG.

Many counts were recorded for this clone. Coverage ceases 3 residues before the CDR3 finishes, and the germline J gene fills in the end. The V call is TRBV9, the J call TRBJ2-1; TRBD1 or TRBD2 may be the D gene (7 bases each). This CDR3 is built from 18 residues. Trimming pared 2 bases from V and 1 base from J, leaving 19 bases between. Per the germline V gene, CDR1 is SGDLS and CDR2 is YYNGEE. The CDR3 sequence: CASSVGLTGRASYNEQFF. Partial CDR3 DNA: TGTGCCAGCAGCGTCGGACTGACAGGGAGGGCATCCTACAATGAG.

This clone was counted ten times or more. The read is 3 residues too short to cover the CDR3 end, so that end is filled in from the germline J gene. This chain joins TRBV20-1 and TRBJ2-7, with 10 positions matching TRBD1. The CDR3 is made up of 13 amino acids. V lost 3 bases to trimming and J lost 3 bases; unmatched junction nucleotides: 2. The germline V gene has CDR1 DFQATT and CDR2 SNEGSKA (reference sequence). CDR3 amino acids: CSARWTGGYEQYF. Partial CDR3 DNA: TGCAGTGCTAGGTGGACAGGGGGCTACGAG.

In this sample, this clone turned up many times. From the germline J gene comes the end of the CDR3, since the read stops 3 residues before it. The chain links TRBV14 to TRBJ2-7; tentative D call: TRBD1 (6 bases). The CDR3 runs to 14 residues. Trimming cost V 6 bases and J 2 bases, with 14 bases left between them. Germline V lookup: CDR1 SGHDN, CDR2 FVKESK. This chain's CDR3 is CASSRETGPYEQYF. The sequenced CDR3 bases are TGTGCCAGCAGTAGGGAGACAGGCCCCTACGAG.

This clone was counted ten times or more. The read ends 3 residues before the CDR3 terminus; that terminus is restored from the germline J gene. The chain links TRBV20-1 to TRBJ1-1, with D maybe TRBD1 (6 bases). The V gene's germline CDR1 is DFQATT and CDR2 SNEGSKA (reference sequence). V lost 8 bases to trimming and J lost 0 bases, with 19 bases between them. This CDR3 is built from 15 residues. Here the CDR3 reads CSSPGTFPLNTEAFF. The CDR3 bases that were read are TGCAGTTCTCCCGGGACATTCCCGCTGAACACTGAA.

This clone has ten or more counts. The read halts 3 residues ahead of the CDR3 end, with the missing end drawn from the germline J gene. This chain links TRBV7-9 with TRBJ2-5; tentative D call: TRBD1 (6 bases). CDR1 SEHNR and CDR2 FQNEAQ come from the germline V gene (reference sequence). There are 15 residues in the CDR3. Trimming left V 5 bases short and J 5 bases short, with 18 bases between. The sequenced CDR3 bases are TGTGCCAGCAGCCCCTCCAGGGGAAGTGTGGAGACC. Translating it yields CASSPSRGSVET. The whole CDR3 sequence is CASSPSRGSVETQYF.

This clone was found many times. The CDR3 end falls 3 residues outside the read, so it is completed with the germline J gene. The rearrangement uses TRBV20-1 and TRBJ1-6, with D possibly TRBD1 on 5 matching bases. CDR3 length equals 14 residues. V was clipped by 1 base and J by 9 bases, with 13 bases between them. The V gene's germline CDR1 is DFQATT and CDR2 SNEGSKA (reference sequence). The CDR3 loop reads CSARGAGGSSPLHF. CDR3 DNA (partial): TGCAGTGCTAGAGGGGCGGGGGGAAGTTCACCC.

This clone was counted many times. The CDR3 end is not reached by the read, which stops 3 residues before it; the germline J gene fills it in. The genes are TRBV4-2 and TRBJ1-6; 9 bases fit TRBD1. J was trimmed by 10 bases and V by 0 bases; bases with no gene match: 10. The CDR3 has 17 residues. CDR1 and CDR2 from the germline V gene are LGHNA and YNFKEQ. The DNA read from the CDR3 is TGTGCCAGCAGCCAAGAGAGACACAGGGGGCAATACTCACCC. It specifies CASSQERHRGQYSP. The full CDR3 protein reads CASSQERHRGQYSPLHF.

This clone was found a few times. The CDR3 is cut off 3 residues early in the read; its end comes from the germline J gene. The chain is built from TRBV6-1 and TRBJ1-5; D unclear. The CDR3 has 13 amino acids. Trimming removed 4 bases from V and 4 bases from J, with 8 bases in between. Germline values: CDR1 MNHNS, CDR2 SASEGT. The CDR3 loop is CASSGPGNQPQHF. The DNA read from the CDR3 is TGTGCCAGCAGTGGACCGGGGAATCAGCCC.

This clone was recorded many times. The read ends 3 residues before the CDR3 terminus; that terminus is restored from the germline J gene. The J gene is TRBJ2-2, the V gene TRBV18; TRBD1 might be the D (5 bases). The length of the CDR3 is 15 residues. V was pared by 1 base and J by 2 bases, with 8 bases between. The V gene's germline CDR1 is KGHSH and CDR2 LQKENI. CDR3 bases read: TGTGCCAGCTCACCACGGACACCCAACACCGGGGAG. This encodes CASSPRTPNTGE. The CDR3 in full is CASSPRTPNTGELFF.

The table lists this clone with many counts. The read is 3 residues too short to cover the CDR3 end, so that end is filled in from the germline J gene. The chain joins TRBV20-1 to TRBJ2-5, with D perhaps TRBD2 (7 bases). Trimming took 1 base from V and 4 from J, leaving 16 bases between them. This CDR3 spans 15 amino acids. Germline V gene lookup returns CDR1 DFQATT and CDR2 SNEGSKA (reference sequence). The CDR3 bases that were read are TGCAGTGCTAGAGTCGGGGGGCGCCTGACAGAGACC. Its translation: CSARVGGRLTET. The whole CDR3 sequence is CSARVGGRLTETQYF.

In this sample, this clone turned up many times. Partial CDR3 DNA: TGCAGTGCTAGCGGGCGGGGTGGCGGCAATCAGCCC. This encodes CSASGRGGGNQP. In full, the CDR3 reads CSASGRGGGNQPQHF. The gene calls are TRBV20-1 and TRBJ1-5; no clear D. Coverage ceases 3 residues before the CDR3 finishes, and the germline J gene fills in the end. Germline CDR1 and CDR2: DFQATT and SNEGSKA (reference sequence). V was trimmed by 3 bases and J by 2 bases, leaving 14 bases between them. The CDR3 sequence is 15 residues long.

This clone was seen at least ten times. The read falls 3 residues short of the CDR3 end, and the missing part is taken from the germline J gene. This rearrangement joins TRBV29-1 to TRBJ2-3; possibly TRBD2 for D (6 bases). Trimming removed 7 bases at V and 0 bases at J, with 17 bases between. The CDR3 runs 15 residues. Germline V gene lookup returns CDR1 SQVTM and CDR2 ANQGSEA. The CDR3 bases that were read are TGCAGCGGCTCGGACGTGGGGACTAGCACAGATACG. It codes for CSGSDVGTSTDT. The complete CDR3 sequence is CSGSDVGTSTDTQYF.

This clone was seen many times. The sequenced fragment ends 3 residues before the CDR3 boundary, so the rest is inferred from the germline J gene. The chain is built from TRBV2 and TRBJ1-1, with D possibly matching TRBD1 (6 bases). Trimming pared 3 bases from V and 1 base from J, leaving 9 bases between. The germline V gene encodes CDR1 SNHLY and CDR2 FYNNEI. The CDR3 is 14 residues long. The CDR3 spells CASSDGRGNTEAFF. The sequenced part of the CDR3 DNA is TGTGCCAGCAGTGATGGCAGGGGGAACACTGAA.

This clone has ten or more counts. With the read ending 3 residues before the CDR3 end, the germline J gene is used to fill in that end. The V and J genes are TRBV19 and TRBJ2-7; 9 bases line up with TRBD2. This CDR3 contains 16 residues. Losses at the gene ends were 3 bases for V and 3 bases for J; bases not matched to a gene: 9. Germline CDR1 is LNHDA and CDR2 is SQIVND (reference sequence). Incomplete CDR3 DNA: TGTGCCAGTAGTATCAATCCAGCGGGAGGTATCTACGAG. Protein product: CASSINPAGGIYE. The CDR3 in its entirety is CASSINPAGGIYEQYF.

This clone was seen repeatedly, ten times or more. Read sequence stops 3 residues before the CDR3 end, and the germline J gene provides the missing end. The chain joins TRBV28 to TRBJ1-4; no clear D. There are 14 residues in the CDR3. The V and J ends lost 2 bases and 6 bases respectively, with 10 bases between them. The germline V gene has CDR1 MDHEN and CDR2 SYDVKM. The sequenced CDR3 bases are TGTGCCAGCAGTTTAGCGGGGTGGGATGAAAAA. Protein: CASSLAGWDEK. The full CDR3 protein is CASSLAGWDEKLFF. The entire variable domain, with the rest obtained from reference TRBV28 and TRBJ1-4, is as follows: DVKVTQSSRYLVKRTGEKVFLECVQDMDHENMFWYRQDPGLGLRLIYFSYDVKMKEKGDIPEGYSVSREKKERFSLILESASTNQTSMYLCASSLAGWDEKLFFGSGTQLSVL.

This clone was observed at least ten times. Read coverage stops 3 residues before the CDR3 terminus; the germline J gene supplies the remainder. The V and J genes are TRBV5-6 and TRBJ1-1, with D unclear. This CDR3 has 14 residues. V was shortened by 4 bases and J by 1 base, with 11 bases between the two germline ends. Per the germline V gene, CDR1 is SGHDT and CDR2 is YYEEEE. The CDR3 sequence is CASSLAQGNTEAFF. The CDR3 DNA, read in part, is TGTGCCAGCAGCCTCGCACAAGGGAACACTGAA. Combining the CDR3 with reference TRBV5-6 and TRBJ1-1 gives the whole variable domain DAGVTQSPTHLIKTRGQQVTLRCSPKSGHDTVSWYQQALGQGPQFIFQYYEEEERQRGNFPDRFSGHQFPNYSSELNVNALLLGDSALYLCASSLAQGNTEAFFGQGTRLTVV.

At least ten counts were recorded for this clone. The CDR3 end falls 3 residues outside the read, so it is completed with the germline J gene. V gene TRBV2 combines with J gene TRBJ2-3; 11 bases fit TRBD2. Germline V gene sequence: CDR1 SNHLY, CDR2 FYNNEI. This CDR3 comprises 16 residues. V lost 2 bases to trimming and J lost 4 bases; unmatched junction nucleotides: 5. The CDR3 sequence is CASSELAGGRADTQYF. The DNA read from the CDR3 is TGTGCCAGCAGTGAACTAGCGGGAGGTCGGGCAGATACG.

This clone came up many times. The CDR3 extends 3 residues past the end of the read, so its final part is completed from the germline J gene. The chain joins TRBV6-1 to TRBJ1-2, with D hard to call. Deletions cut 0 bases from V and 6 bases from J, with 14 bases between. The CDR3 totals 15 residues. CDR1 is MNHNS and CDR2 is SASEGT in the germline V gene. CDR3 region: CASSEAALGSDGYTF. The sequenced part of the CDR3 DNA is TGTGCCAGCAGTGAAGCAGCGCTAGGATCGGATGGC.

This clone was counted at least ten times. The CDR3 goes on 3 residues after the read ends, and that part is filled in from the germline J gene. V usage is TRBV28 and J usage is TRBJ1-2; D is ambiguous. CDR3 length: 14 residues. Germline V gene lookup returns CDR1 MDHEN and CDR2 SYDVKM. This CDR3 is CASSFSVSTDTYTF. Partial CDR3 DNA: TGTGCCAGCAGTTTTAGTGTAAGCACAGATACC.